What follows are 27 T cell receptor beta chains derived from one specimen sequenced in a study of regulatory T cells in long-lasting Graves disease. iRepertoire HTBI primers and Arm-PCR of CDR3 regions built TCR beta libraries. TCRdb reanalysed the multiplex PCR reads using MiXCR and keeps one entry per CDR3 protein. The profile covers 520,000 or so distinct CDR3 sequences, with 12% appearing a single time and almost 9% taken by the ten largest. Indicated time point: newly diagnosed GD, antithyroid drugs for less than 3 months. Construction of the TCR library relied on RNA isolated from PBMCs. Another study also made use of these data, one on T cells in Graves' hyperthyroidism and ophthalmopathy.

Sequenced material: peripheral blood mononuclear cells (PBMCs), taken at new diagnosis, from a patient treated with antithyroid drugs. These TCRs come from a woman aged 25 to 39 with Graves disease.

This clonotype was seen at least ten times. The chain carries TRBV28 and TRBJ2-7; 12 positions match TRBD2. Trimming at V came to 2 bases and at J to 5 bases, leaving 10 bases not matched to a gene. The CDR3 extends over 17 amino acids. Germline V gene lookup returns CDR1 MDHEN and CDR2 SYDVKM. The CDR3 here is CASSLPSSSGRANEQYF. The CDR3 DNA reads TGTGCCAGCAGTTTACCGTCTTCTAGCGGGAGGGCCAACGAGCAGTACTTC. The variable domain in full, completed from reference TRBV28 and TRBJ2-7, reads DVKVTQSSRYLVKRTGEKVFLECVQDMDHENMFWYRQDPGLGLRLIYFSYDVKMKEKGDIPEGYSVSREKKERFSLILESASTNQTSMYLCASSLPSSSGRANEQYFGPGTRLTVT.

This clonotype has at least ten counts. V gene TRBV2 combines with J gene TRBJ2-7; D is possibly TRBD1 or TRBD2 (6 bases each). The CDR3 length is 13 residues. Germline CDR1 reads SNHLY; CDR2 reads FYNNEI. V was clipped by 7 bases and J by 6 bases, with 16 bases between them. This chain's CDR3 is CASTQGGTGEQYF. The CDR3 DNA reads TGTGCCAGCACCCAAGGGGGGACCGGCGAGCAGTACTTC.

Ten or more counts support this clonotype. V and J are TRBV2 and TRBJ1-1, with D hard to call. Germline-derived CDR1 and CDR2 are SNHLY and FYNNEI. This CDR3 region has 14 residues. V was trimmed by 2 bases and J by 3 bases, leaving 10 bases between them. CDR3 DNA sequence: TGTGCCAGCAGTGAATCGGTCTCTTACACTGAAGCTTTCTTT. This codes for CASSESVSYTEAFF. The full variable domain, completed using reference TRBV2 and TRBJ1-1, is EPEVTQTPSHQVTQMGQEVILRCVPISNHLYFYWYRQILGQKVEFLVSFYNNEISEKSEIFDDQFSVERPDGSNFTLKIRSTKLEDSAMYFCASSESVSYTEAFFGQGTRLTVV.

Comments on this clonotype: Germline is not matched at one junction end, which may reflect a read error. This CDR3 reads CACSPRRGAASNQPQHF. The CDR3 DNA follows: TGTGCCTGCAGCCCTAGGAGGGGCGCAGCTAGCAATCAGCCCCAGCATTTT. V usage is TRBV5-5 and J usage is TRBJ1-5; perhaps TRBD1 as D (5 bases). Germline-derived CDR1 and CDR2 are SGHKS and YYEKEE (reference sequence). The CDR3 runs to 17 residues.

This clonotype was found a few times. The chain links TRBV10-3 to TRBJ1-1; no clear D. The germline CDR1 and CDR2 sequences are ENHRY and SYGVKD. Trimming shortened V by 2 bases and J by 4 bases, and 8 bases separated the two germline ends. CDR3 length: 13 amino acids. The CDR3 nucleotides read TGTGCCATCAGTGAGATGGGTTCCACTGAAGCTTTCTTT. It translates to CAISEMGSTEAFF.

This clonotype was detected many times. This chain links TRBV6-5 with TRBJ2-2; D uncertain. The CDR3 spans 17 residues. The ends were cut back, 2 bases at V and 2 bases at J, with 15 bases in the middle. The V gene's germline CDR1 is MNHEY and CDR2 SVGAGI. The CDR3 reads CASSYPDKGFNTGELFF. Here the CDR3 DNA reads TGTGCCAGCAGTTACCCCGATAAGGGCTTTAACACCGGGGAGCTGTTTTTT.

This clonotype was detected ten times or more. The genes are TRBV12-3 or TRBV12-4 and TRBJ2-3; D remains unclear. This CDR3 is built from 14 residues. V shed 3 bases and J shed 2 bases, with 9 bases lying between them. DNA for the CDR3: TGTGCCAGCAGTTTGGACGGACCCACAGATACGCAGTATTTT. It specifies CASSLDGPTDTQYF.

This clonotype was counted ten times or more. This sequence joins TRBV20-1 and TRBJ2-7; D possibly corresponds to TRBD1 (5 bases). V dropped 0 bases and J dropped 2 bases, with 14 bases sitting between them. This CDR3 contains 15 residues. CDR1 and CDR2 from the germline V gene are DFQATT and SNEGSKA (reference sequence). The CDR3, as DNA: TGCAGTGCTAGAGAGAGTAGACAGCCGCCCTACGAGCAGTACTTC. It specifies CSARESRQPPYEQYF.

This chain uses TRBV29-1 with TRBJ2-5; D might be TRBD1 or TRBD2, each matching 6 bases. In germline, CDR1 is SQVTM, CDR2 ANQGSEA. The ends were cut back, 5 bases at V and 3 bases at J, with 19 bases in the middle. The CDR3 has 15 residues. Here the CDR3 DNA reads TGCAGCGTTCAAGGGAGGAGGGGGGTCAAAGAGACCCAGTACTTC. It specifies CSVQGRRGVKETQYF.

Written as DNA, the CDR3 is TGCAGTGCTTACCGGGAGAACACAGATACGCAGTATTTT. Translation gives CSAYRENTDTQYF. The V gene is TRBV20-1, the J gene TRBJ2-3, with D possibly matching TRBD2 (6 bases). The CDR3 is made up of 13 amino acids. Germline values: CDR1 DFQATT, CDR2 SNEGSKA (reference sequence). The V and J ends lost 5 bases and 2 bases respectively, with 11 bases between them.

The J gene is TRBJ1-1, the V gene TRBV24-1; D remains ambiguous. Germline loops: CDR1 KGHDR, CDR2 SFDVKD. The V gene lost 9 bases and the J gene lost 0 bases, with 16 bases spanning the gap. The CDR3 has 15 amino acids. CDR3 nucleotides: TGTGCCACCTCCTCCGCAGAAGCCGTGAACACTGAAGCTTTCTTT. It yields the protein CATSSAEAVNTEAFF.

This clonotype has only a few counts. The V call is TRBV6-2 or TRBV6-3, the J call TRBJ2-3; D might be TRBD2 (5 bases). The CDR3 sequence is 18 residues long. The V gene's germline CDR1 is MNHEY and CDR2 SVGEGT. The V end lost 6 bases, the J end lost 0 bases, and 22 bases lay between the germline ends. The CDR3 bases are TGTGCCAGCAGCTCCCGGGGAATAGGAGCGACTAGCACAGATACGCAGTATTTT. It encodes CASSSRGIGATSTDTQYF.

This clonotype was counted ten times or more. CDR3 region: CASLSGSTDTQYF. The CDR3 DNA reads as TGTGCCAGCCTTAGCGGGAGCACAGATACGCAGTATTTT. The chain combines TRBV18 with TRBJ2-3; 7 positions agree with TRBD2. The CDR3 spans 13 residues. Germline CDR1 is KGHSH and CDR2 is LQKENI. The trim removed 8 bases at V and 0 bases at J, leaving 2 bases unmatched.

This clonotype was seen only a few times. The chain recombines TRBV30 with TRBJ1-1, with D maybe TRBD1 (6 bases). Germline V CDR1 and CDR2: GTSNPN, SVGIG (reference sequence). Trimming pared 5 bases from V and 3 bases from J, leaving 22 bases between. The CDR3 consists of 16 residues. The CDR3 reads CAWERGSSGYYTEAFF. In nucleotides, the CDR3 is TGTGCCTGGGAAAGGGGGTCGTCAGGGTATTACACTGAAGCTTTCTTT.

As to this clonotype: Since a much larger clone is just one base distant, this may be a read error. CDR3 loop: CASSRPGGETQHF. As DNA, the CDR3 is TGTGCCAGCAGCCGACCCGGGGGAGAGACCCAGCACTTC. The chain has TRBV12-3 or TRBV12-4 and TRBJ2-1; a possible D gene is TRBD2 (6 bases). The length of the CDR3 is 13 residues.

This clonotype has a handful of counts. The gene calls are TRBV6-1 and TRBJ1-2; no reliable D call. There are 14 residues in the CDR3. Germline assignment: CDR1 MNHNS and CDR2 SASEGT. V shed 6 bases and J shed 4 bases, with 15 bases lying between them. This CDR3 reads CASRSSAAGYGYTF. The CDR3 bases are TGTGCCAGCAGATCCTCCGCGGCCGGCTATGGCTACACCTTC.

This clonotype came up many times. The chain has TRBV3-1 and TRBJ2-2; D is ambiguous. This CDR3 spans 13 amino acids. Germline lookup yields CDR1 LGHDT and CDR2 YNNKEL (reference sequence). The ends were cut back, 4 bases at V and 9 bases at J, with 12 bases in the middle. CDR3: CASSPDIEWELFF. The CDR3 nucleotides are TGTGCCAGCAGCCCGGATATCGAGTGGGAGCTGTTTTTT.

The CDR3 protein is CASSTGYVGSNQPQHF. The CDR3 region has the DNA TGTGCCAGCTCCACAGGGTACGTCGGGAGCAATCAGCCCCAGCATTTT. V gene TRBV12-3 or TRBV12-4 combines with J gene TRBJ1-5, with D perhaps TRBD1 (6 bases). The CDR3 totals 16 residues. V lost 8 bases, J lost 1 base, and 18 bases lay in between.

In this sample, this clonotype turned up a few times. The rearrangement joins TRBV3-1 to TRBJ1-4; no definite D call. V was cut by 5 bases and J by 3 bases, with 13 bases left in between. This CDR3 comprises 15 residues. Germline CDR1 and CDR2: LGHDT and YNNKEL (reference sequence). The DNA of the CDR3 is TGTGCCAGCAGCAAGAACGCGGGATCTAATGAAAAACTGTTTTTT. Its translation: CASSKNAGSNEKLFF.

This clonotype has at least ten counts. CDR3 protein: CASSGLAGAYEQYF. As DNA, the CDR3 is TGTGCCAGCAGTGGACTAGCGGGAGCCTACGAGCAGTACTTC. V is TRBV5-6 and J is TRBJ2-7; 13 nucleotides match TRBD2. CDR1 is SGHDT, CDR2 YYEEEE, per germline. After removal of 5 bases from V and 2 bases from J, the junction contained 1 base not matched to a gene. This CDR3 contains 14 residues.

This clonotype has a count of ten or more. The V gene is TRBV6-1, the J gene TRBJ2-1, with TRBD2 matching over 12 bases. CDR1 is MNHNS and CDR2 is SASEGT in the germline V gene. CDR3 length: 15 residues. V lost 6 bases, J lost 5 bases, and 5 bases stayed unmatched. The CDR3 nucleotides read TGTGCCAGCAGCCTAACTAGCGGGAGGCACAATGAGCAGTTCTTC. This encodes CASSLTSGRHNEQFF.

In regard to this clonotype: At one end the junction does not follow the germline gene, possibly because of a read error. The chain has TRBV3-1 and TRBJ1-1, with TRBD1 as a possible D gene (5 bases). The CDR3 totals 13 residues. Germline assignment: CDR1 LGHDT and CDR2 YNNKEL (reference sequence). The CDR3 reads CASSSGLNTEASF. The DNA for the CDR3 is TGTGCCAGCAGCTCAGGGCTGAACACTGAAGCTTCCTTT. Supplemented by reference TRBV3-1 and TRBJ1-1, the full variable domain reads DTAVSQTPKYLVTQMGNDKSIKCEQNLGHDTMYWYKQDSKKFLKIMFSYNNKELIINETVPNRFSPKSPDKAHLNLHINSLELGDSAVYFCASSSGLNTEASFGQGTRLTVV.

The V and J genes are TRBV19 and TRBJ2-1; possibly TRBD1 or TRBD2 for D (6 bases each). The CDR3 has 14 amino acids. Germline CDR1 reads LNHDA; CDR2 reads SQIVND (reference sequence). Trimming stripped 9 bases from V and 6 bases from J, with 18 bases between. The CDR3 DNA follows: TGTGCCAGCTCATACTTCAGGGGAGGCAATGAGCAGTTCTTC. This sequence encodes CASSYFRGGNEQFF.

This clonotype was observed many times. This rearrangement joins TRBV2 to TRBJ2-3; 7 nucleotides align to TRBD1. The CDR3 has 16 amino acids. V shed 6 bases, J shed 4 bases, and the junction held 13 bases outside the gene matches. CDR1 is SNHLY and CDR2 is FYNNEI in the germline V gene. The CDR3 sequence is CASSRLTGLDADTQYF. The CDR3 DNA follows: TGTGCCAGCAGCAGACTGACAGGGCTCGATGCAGATACGCAGTATTTT.

In its sample, this clonotype was seen a few times. The chain recombines TRBV11-3 with TRBJ1-1; no firm D call. V lost 0 bases and J lost 4, with 6 bases in between. The CDR3 loop spans 13 amino acids. Germline CDR1 is SGHNT and CDR2 is YENEEA. CDR3 in amino acids: CASSLDFSTEAFF. The DNA of the CDR3 is TGTGCCAGCAGCTTAGACTTTTCCACTGAAGCTTTCTTT. Full variable domain (remainder filled in from reference TRBV11-3 and TRBJ1-1): EAGVVQSPRYKIIEKKQPVAFWCNPISGHNTLYWYLQNLGQGPELLIRYENEEAVDDSQLPKDRFSAERLKGVDSTLKIQPAELGDSAVYLCASSLDFSTEAFFGQGTRLTVV.

In this sample, this clonotype turned up many times. The chain employs TRBV6-1 and TRBJ2-7; TRBD1 might be the D (6 bases). Between the trimmed V and J ends, which lost 7 bases and 4 bases, there was a span of 23 bases. The CDR3 loop spans 16 amino acids. The germline V gene has CDR1 MNHNS and CDR2 SASEGT. The CDR3 reads CASTPDPGHFLYEQYF. CDR3 in DNA: TGTGCCAGCACCCCCGACCCGGGACATTTCCTTTACGAGCAGTACTTC.

This clonotype was seen at least ten times. The J gene is TRBJ1-3, the V gene TRBV7-2; 7 bases fit TRBD1. Trimming removed 5 bases from V and 5 bases from J; junction bases left unmatched: 6. Germline V gene data show CDR1 as SGHTA and CDR2 as FQGNSA. The length of the CDR3 is 14 residues. CDR3 DNA: TGTGCCAGCAGCCCACGGGGACAGAGAAACACCATATATTTT. Protein sequence: CASSPRGQRNTIYF.